Listed below are T cell receptor beta chains from one sample, sequenced in a study of T cell repertoires in cytomegalovirus infection. TCRdb reanalysed the reads using MiXCR and keeps one entry per CDR3 protein. This table holds approximately 730,000 distinct CDR3 sequences, roughly 30% found once. The antigens these receptors bind are not known. Here the sequenced sample was cultured PBMCs, taken from culture after CMV antigen stimulation. The source of these receptors is a human donor in good health (CMV status not recorded). Some clones in this sample may be carry-over from other donors' samples. The CDR3 runs from the conserved cysteine through the conserved F or W. D genes are given only for firm matches. Size is omitted from some rows. Given values are once, few, many or a class for expanded clones.

V gene: TRBV29-1; J gene: TRBJ2-3; CDR3 length: 15; clone size: few; D gene: .; CDR3 protein: CSVGVGLQDTDTQYF; CDR3 DNA: TGCAGCGTTGGCGTGGGACTTCAAGACACAGATACGCAGTATTTT
V gene: TRBV6-2/TRBV6-3; J gene: TRBJ1-2; CDR3 length: 18; clone size: .; D gene: .; CDR3 protein: CASSVNRGGPGLSYGYTF; CDR3 DNA: TGTGCCAGCAGTGTAAATAGGGGCGGACCAGGCCTATCCTATGGCTACACCTTC
V gene: TRBV7-2; J gene: TRBJ1-2; CDR3 length: 18; clone size: .; D gene: .; CDR3 protein: CASSLRPLPRSYYLSYTF; CDR3 DNA: TGTGCCAGCAGCTTACGCCCTCTCCCCCGCTCCTATTATCTTAGCTACACCTTC
V gene: TRBV5-4; J gene: TRBJ2-1; CDR3 length: 13; clone size: few; D gene: .; CDR3 protein: CASSLAMYNEQFF; CDR3 DNA: TGTGCCAGCAGCTTGGCTATGTACAATGAGCAGTTCTTC
V gene: TRBV7-2; J gene: TRBJ2-3; CDR3 length: 15; clone size: many; D gene: .; CDR3 protein: CASSPRRERTDTQYF; CDR3 DNA: TGTGCCAGCAGCCCCCGCAGGGAGAGGACAGATACGCAGTATTTT
V gene: TRBV7-9; J gene: TRBJ2-1; CDR3 length: 14; clone size: .; D gene: TRBD2; CDR3 protein: CASSEGLAGGRLFF; CDR3 DNA: TGTGCCAGCAGCGAGGGACTAGCGGGGGGGCGGCTTTTCTTC
V gene: TRBV7-9; J gene: TRBJ2-7; CDR3 length: 15; clone size: few; D gene: TRBD1; CDR3 protein: CASSLVGTGIDEQYF; CDR3 DNA: TGTGCCAGCAGCTTAGTGGGGACAGGGATCGACGAGCAGTACTTC
V gene: TRBV15; J gene: TRBJ2-3; CDR3 length: 17; clone size: .; D gene: TRBD2; CDR3 protein: CATSRGAGVGEVDTQYF; CDR3 DNA: TGTGCCACCAGCAGAGGAGCGGGAGTCGGGGAGGTAGATACGCAGTATTTT
V gene: TRBV6-1; J gene: TRBJ1-5; CDR3 length: 13; clone size: .; D gene: TRBD1; CDR3 protein: CATLMTGNQPQHF; CDR3 DNA: TGTGCCACCCTGATGACAGGGAATCAGCCCCAGCATTTT
V gene: TRBV24-1; J gene: TRBJ2-5; CDR3 length: 16; clone size: .; D gene: .; CDR3 protein: CATSDPVGGGGETQYF; CDR3 DNA: TGTGCCACCAGTGACCCCGTTGGAGGGGGCGGAGAGACCCAGTACTTC
V gene: TRBV12-3/TRBV12-4; J gene: TRBJ2-2; CDR3 length: 14; clone size: few; D gene: TRBD1; CDR3 protein: CASRPATGIGELFF; CDR3 DNA: TGTGCCAGCAGACCTGCGACAGGGATCGGGGAGCTGTTTTTT
V gene: TRBV7-2; J gene: TRBJ2-1; CDR3 length: 15; clone size: many; D gene: .; CDR3 protein: CASSWGKSSYNEQFF; CDR3 DNA: TGTGCCAGCAGCTGGGGCAAGAGCTCCTACAATGAGCAGTTCTTC
V gene: TRBV19; J gene: TRBJ2-3; CDR3 length: 13; clone size: .; D gene: TRBD1; CDR3 protein: CASRKDRGDTQYF; CDR3 DNA: TGTGCCAGTAGAAAGGACAGGGGAGATACGCAGTATTTT
V gene: TRBV6-2/TRBV6-3; J gene: TRBJ2-7; CDR3 length: 14; clone size: many; D gene: .; CDR3 protein: CASSLSQGFYEQYF; CDR3 DNA: TGTGCCAGCAGTCTATCTCAGGGATTCTACGAGCAGTACTTC
V gene: TRBV7-2; J gene: TRBJ1-2; CDR3 length: 13; clone size: .; D gene: .; CDR3 protein: CASSYVRADGYTF; CDR3 DNA: TGTGCCAGCAGCTATGTCAGGGCAGATGGCTACACCTTC
V gene: TRBV2; J gene: TRBJ2-5; CDR3 length: 13; clone size: .; D gene: .; CDR3 protein: CASSGRGKETQYF; CDR3 DNA: TGTGCCAGCAGTGGTAGGGGGAAAGAGACCCAGTACTTC
V gene: TRBV11-3; J gene: TRBJ2-1; CDR3 length: 15; clone size: few; D gene: .; CDR3 protein: CASSLWMGHDNEQFF; CDR3 DNA: TGTGCCAGCAGCTTATGGATGGGCCACGACAATGAGCAGTTCTTC
V gene: TRBV25-1; J gene: TRBJ2-2; CDR3 length: 14; clone size: few; D gene: .; CDR3 protein: CASKGGSYTGELFF; CDR3 DNA: TGTGCCAGCAAAGGCGGTAGCTACACCGGGGAGCTGTTTTTT
V gene: TRBV7-2; J gene: TRBJ1-1; CDR3 length: 13; clone size: many; D gene: .; CDR3 protein: CASNPLRQTEAFF; CDR3 DNA: TGTGCCAGCAACCCGCTTAGACAGACTGAAGCTTTCTTT
V gene: TRBV7-9; J gene: TRBJ1-6; CDR3 length: 15; clone size: .; D gene: .; CDR3 protein: CASSSGDTRSSPLHF; CDR3 DNA: TGTGCCAGCAGCTCAGGGGACACACGGAGTTCACCCCTCCACTTT
V gene: TRBV19; J gene: TRBJ1-2; CDR3 length: 13; clone size: .; D gene: .; CDR3 protein: CASSIREGTTYTF; CDR3 DNA: TGTGCCAGTAGTATCAGGGAAGGGACAACCTACACCTTC
V gene: TRBV28; J gene: TRBJ1-4; CDR3 length: 17; clone size: .; D gene: .; CDR3 protein: CASSSNGLTPRREKLFF; CDR3 DNA: TGTGCCAGCAGTTCCAATGGACTAACACCACGAAGGGAAAAACTGTTTTTT
V gene: TRBV7-2; J gene: TRBJ2-1; CDR3 length: 14; clone size: .; D gene: .; CDR3 protein: CASSFRQGWGEQFF; CDR3 DNA: TGTGCCAGCAGCTTTCGGCAGGGATGGGGTGAGCAGTTCTTC
V gene: TRBV2; J gene: TRBJ1-4; CDR3 length: 14; clone size: once; D gene: .; CDR3 protein: CASLGSFVSEKLFF; CDR3 DNA: TGTGCCAGCTTAGGGAGTTTTGTGAGTGAAAAACTGTTTTTT
V gene: TRBV12-3/TRBV12-4; J gene: TRBJ2-6; CDR3 length: 13; clone size: .; D gene: .; CDR3 protein: CASRVAGANVLTF; CDR3 DNA: TGTGCCAGCAGGGTCGCCGGGGCCAACGTCCTGACTTTC
V gene: TRBV6-6; J gene: TRBJ2-7; CDR3 length: 20; clone size: few; D gene: .; CDR3 protein: CASSYSIPISRRASEYEQYF; CDR3 DNA: TGTGCCAGCAGTTACTCGATTCCTATAAGTCGCAGGGCCTCGGAATACGAGCAGTACTTC
V gene: TRBV20-1; J gene: TRBJ2-7; CDR3 length: 13; clone size: .; D gene: TRBD2; CDR3 protein: CSARGGGVYEQYF; CDR3 DNA: TGCAGTGCTAGGGGCGGGGGGGTCTACGAGCAGTACTTC
V gene: TRBV28; J gene: TRBJ1-1; CDR3 length: 15; clone size: .; D gene: .; CDR3 protein: CASSLVDRAGTEAFF; CDR3 DNA: TGTGCCAGCAGTTTAGTCGACCGGGCGGGGACTGAAGCTTTCTTT
V gene: TRBV7-2; J gene: TRBJ2-7; CDR3 length: 14; clone size: many; D gene: TRBD1; CDR3 protein: CASSFRQGDYEQYF; CDR3 DNA: TGTGCCAGCAGCTTTAGACAGGGAGACTACGAGCAGTACTTC
V gene: TRBV20-1; J gene: TRBJ2-7; CDR3 length: 16; clone size: .; D gene: .; CDR3 protein: CSASQTRPHLSYEQYF; CDR3 DNA: TGCAGTGCTAGTCAGACTCGACCCCACCTCTCCTACGAGCAGTACTTC
V gene: TRBV5-4; J gene: TRBJ2-5; CDR3 length: 16; clone size: .; D gene: TRBD2; CDR3 protein: CASSVARRGGLETQYF; CDR3 DNA: TGTGCCAGCAGTGTAGCAAGGCGGGGGGGCCTAGAGACCCAGTACTTC
V gene: TRBV19; J gene: TRBJ1-6; CDR3 length: 15; clone size: .; D gene: TRBD1; CDR3 protein: CASSPGQGAKAPLHF; CDR3 DNA: TGTGCCAGTAGTCCAGGACAGGGGGCGAAGGCACCCCTCCACTTT
V gene: TRBV28; J gene: TRBJ2-2; CDR3 length: 14; clone size: few; D gene: TRBD1; CDR3 protein: CASSGYDRARELFF; CDR3 DNA: TGTGCCAGCAGTGGATACGACAGGGCCCGGGAGCTGTTTTTT
V gene: TRBV11-3; J gene: TRBJ2-2; CDR3 length: 15; clone size: .; D gene: TRBD2; CDR3 protein: CASSFKAGATGELFF; CDR3 DNA: TGTGCCAGCAGCTTTAAAGCGGGAGCCACCGGGGAGCTGTTTTTT
V gene: TRBV18; J gene: TRBJ1-5; CDR3 length: 15; clone size: .; D gene: .; CDR3 protein: CASSPSGDSDQPQHF; CDR3 DNA: TGTGCCAGCTCACCGAGCGGCGATTCGGATCAGCCCCAGCATTTT
V gene: TRBV10-3; J gene: TRBJ1-5; CDR3 length: 12; clone size: .; D gene: .; CDR3 protein: CATKGSNQPQHF; CDR3 DNA: TGTGCCACGAAGGGTAGCAATCAGCCCCAGCATTTT
V gene: TRBV11-1; J gene: TRBJ2-5; CDR3 length: 14; clone size: .; D gene: TRBD1; CDR3 protein: CASSRDRYQETQYF; CDR3 DNA: TGTGCCAGCAGCCGGGACAGATACCAAGAGACCCAGTACTTC
V gene: TRBV7-2; J gene: TRBJ2-3; CDR3 length: 15; clone size: few; D gene: .; CDR3 protein: CASSSTGTALGTQYF; CDR3 DNA: TGTGCCAGCAGCTCCACCGGGACTGCCCTAGGTACGCAGTATTTT
V gene: TRBV7-9; J gene: TRBJ2-5; CDR3 length: 13; clone size: .; D gene: .; CDR3 protein: CASSLGFTETQYF; CDR3 DNA: TGTGCCAGCAGCTTAGGCTTTACCGAGACCCAGTACTTC
V gene: TRBV7-2; J gene: TRBJ2-6; CDR3 length: 12; clone size: .; D gene: .; CDR3 protein: CASSPSAADLTF; CDR3 DNA: TGTGCCAGCAGCCCGTCCGCCGCCGACCTGACTTTC
V gene: TRBV7-2; J gene: TRBJ2-2; CDR3 length: 14; clone size: .; D gene: TRBD2; CDR3 protein: CASMKGRETGELFF; CDR3 DNA: TGTGCCAGCATGAAAGGGAGGGAGACCGGGGAGCTGTTTTTT
V gene: TRBV7-2; J gene: TRBJ2-3; CDR3 length: 15; clone size: .; D gene: TRBD1; CDR3 protein: CASSLRDRGSDTQYF; CDR3 DNA: TGTGCCAGCAGCTTAAGGGACAGGGGATCAGATACGCAGTATTTT
V gene: TRBV12-3/TRBV12-4; J gene: TRBJ2-2; CDR3 length: 16; clone size: few; D gene: TRBD1; CDR3 protein: CASSFTAGGLVGELFF; CDR3 DNA: TGTGCCAGCAGTTTTACGGCAGGGGGTTTGGTCGGGGAGCTGTTTTTT
V gene: TRBV12-3/TRBV12-4; J gene: TRBJ2-5; CDR3 length: 16; clone size: .; D gene: .; CDR3 protein: CASSSQGTRQAETQYF; CDR3 DNA: TGTGCCAGCAGTTCTCAGGGGACGCGGCAAGCGGAGACCCAGTACTTC
V gene: TRBV7-8; J gene: TRBJ1-2; CDR3 length: 14; clone size: .; D gene: .; CDR3 protein: CASSVDRQVYGYTF; CDR3 DNA: TGTGCCAGCAGCGTAGACCGACAGGTCTATGGCTACACCTTC